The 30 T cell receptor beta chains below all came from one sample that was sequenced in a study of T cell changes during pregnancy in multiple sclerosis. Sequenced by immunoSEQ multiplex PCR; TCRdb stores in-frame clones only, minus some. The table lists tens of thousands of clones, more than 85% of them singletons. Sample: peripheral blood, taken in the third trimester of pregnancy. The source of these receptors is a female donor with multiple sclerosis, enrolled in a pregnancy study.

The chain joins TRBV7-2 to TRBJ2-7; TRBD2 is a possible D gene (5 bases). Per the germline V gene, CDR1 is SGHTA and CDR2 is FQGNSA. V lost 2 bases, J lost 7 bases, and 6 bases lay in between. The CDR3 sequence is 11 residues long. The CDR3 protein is CASSLSGEQYF. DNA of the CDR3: TGTGCCAGCAGCTTATCGGGGGAGCAGTACTTC.

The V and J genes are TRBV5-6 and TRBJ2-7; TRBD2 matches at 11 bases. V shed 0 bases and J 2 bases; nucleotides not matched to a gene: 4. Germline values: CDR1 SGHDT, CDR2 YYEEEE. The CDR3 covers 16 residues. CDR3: CASSLETSGRTYEQYF. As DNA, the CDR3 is TGTGCCAGCAGCTTGGAAACTAGCGGGAGAACCTACGAGCAGTACTTC.

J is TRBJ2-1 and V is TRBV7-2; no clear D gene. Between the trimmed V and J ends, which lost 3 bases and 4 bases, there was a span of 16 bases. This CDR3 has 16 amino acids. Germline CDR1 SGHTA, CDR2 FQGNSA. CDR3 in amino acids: CASSFLGGAVYNEQFF. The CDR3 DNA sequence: TGTGCCAGCAGCTTTTTAGGCGGAGCAGTATACAATGAGCAGTTCTTC.

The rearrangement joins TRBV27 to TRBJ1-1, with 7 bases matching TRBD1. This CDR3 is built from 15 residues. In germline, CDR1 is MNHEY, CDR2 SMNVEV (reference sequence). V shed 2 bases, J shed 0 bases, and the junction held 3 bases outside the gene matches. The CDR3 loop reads CASSLMGQMNTEAFF. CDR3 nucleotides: TGTGCCAGCAGTTTAATGGGACAGATGAACACTGAAGCTTTCTTT.

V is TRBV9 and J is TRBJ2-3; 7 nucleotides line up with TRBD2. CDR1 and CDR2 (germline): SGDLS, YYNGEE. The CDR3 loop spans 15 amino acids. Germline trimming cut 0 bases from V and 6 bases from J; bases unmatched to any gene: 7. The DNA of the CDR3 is TGTGCCAGCAGCGTAGAGGGGACTAAAGGGGATACGCAGTATTTT. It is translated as CASSVEGTKGDTQYF.

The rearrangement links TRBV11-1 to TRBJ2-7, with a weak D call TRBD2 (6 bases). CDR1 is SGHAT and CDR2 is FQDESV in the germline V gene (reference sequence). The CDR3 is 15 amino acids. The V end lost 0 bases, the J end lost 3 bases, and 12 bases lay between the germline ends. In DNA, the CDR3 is TGTGCCAGCAGCTTAGCGCGGGGTGACTACTACGAGCAGTACTTC. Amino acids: CASSLARGDYYEQYF.

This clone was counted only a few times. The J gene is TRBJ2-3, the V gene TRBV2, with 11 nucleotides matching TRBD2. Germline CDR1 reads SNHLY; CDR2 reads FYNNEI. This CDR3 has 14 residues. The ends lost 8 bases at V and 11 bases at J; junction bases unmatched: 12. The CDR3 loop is CASGGPGLAVQQYF. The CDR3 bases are TGTGCCAGCGGGGGACCGGGACTAGCGGTGCAGCAGTATTTT.

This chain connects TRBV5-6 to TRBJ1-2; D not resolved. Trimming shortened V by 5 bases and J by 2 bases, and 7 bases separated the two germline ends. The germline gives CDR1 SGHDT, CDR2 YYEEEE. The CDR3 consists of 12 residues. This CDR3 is CASSTGNYGYTF. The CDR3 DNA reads TGTGCCAGCAGTACCGGGAACTATGGCTACACCTTC. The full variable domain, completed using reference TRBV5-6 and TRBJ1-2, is DAGVTQSPTHLIKTRGQQVTLRCSPKSGHDTVSWYQQALGQGPQFIFQYYEEEERQRGNFPDRFSGHQFPNYSSELNVNALLLGDSALYLCASSTGNYGYTFGSGTRLTVV.

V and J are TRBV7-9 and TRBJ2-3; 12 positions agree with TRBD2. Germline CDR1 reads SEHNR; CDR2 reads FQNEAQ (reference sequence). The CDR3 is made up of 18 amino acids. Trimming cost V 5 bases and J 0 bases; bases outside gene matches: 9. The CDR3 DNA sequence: TGTGCCAGCAGCCGAAGACTAGCGGGGGTCCTCAGCACAGATACGCAGTATTTT. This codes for CASSRRLAGVLSTDTQYF.

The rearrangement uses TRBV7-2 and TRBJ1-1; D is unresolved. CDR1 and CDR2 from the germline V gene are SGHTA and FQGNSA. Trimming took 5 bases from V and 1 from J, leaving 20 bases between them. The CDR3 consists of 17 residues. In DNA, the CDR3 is TGTGCCAGCAGCCTCCAACCTCCACTTATACGGAACACTGAAGCTTTCTTT. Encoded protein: CASSLQPPLIRNTEAFF.

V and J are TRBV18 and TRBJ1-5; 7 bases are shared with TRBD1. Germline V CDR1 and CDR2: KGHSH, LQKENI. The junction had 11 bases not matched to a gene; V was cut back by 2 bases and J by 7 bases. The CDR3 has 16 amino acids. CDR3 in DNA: TGTGCCAGCTCACCATTTAAGGGGGCCGGGGGACAGCCCCAGCATTTT. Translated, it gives CASSPFKGAGGQPQHF.

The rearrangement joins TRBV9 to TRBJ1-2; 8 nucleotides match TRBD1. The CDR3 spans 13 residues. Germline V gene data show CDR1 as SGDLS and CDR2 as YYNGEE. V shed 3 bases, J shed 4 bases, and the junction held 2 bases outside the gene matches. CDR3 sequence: CASSAGTGYGYTF. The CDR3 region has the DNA TGTGCCAGCAGCGCAGGGACAGGCTATGGCTACACCTTC.

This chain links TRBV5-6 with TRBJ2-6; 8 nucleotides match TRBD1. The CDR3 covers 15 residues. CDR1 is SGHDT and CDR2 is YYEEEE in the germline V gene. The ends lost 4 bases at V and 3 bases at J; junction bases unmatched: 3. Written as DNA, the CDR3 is TGTGCCAGCAGCACAGGGGGAGGTGGGGCCAACGTCCTGACTTTC. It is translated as CASSTGGGGANVLTF.

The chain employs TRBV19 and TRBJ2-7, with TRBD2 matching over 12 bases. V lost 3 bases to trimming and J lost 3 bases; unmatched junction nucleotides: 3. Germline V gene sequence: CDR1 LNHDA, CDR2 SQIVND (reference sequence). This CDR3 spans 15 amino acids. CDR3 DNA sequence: TGTGCCAGTAGTATTGGACTAGCGGGGATCTACGAGCAGTACTTC. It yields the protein CASSIGLAGIYEQYF.

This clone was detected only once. Written as DNA, the CDR3 is TGTGCCAGCAGCACCATACTATCGACAGGGTCAAGGGGTGAGCAGTTCTTC. This translates into CASSTILSTGSRGEQFF. The chain links TRBV11-2 to TRBJ2-1; 7 bases line up with TRBD1. This CDR3 has 17 amino acids. The V gene end was trimmed by 5 bases and the J gene end by 9 bases; junction bases not matched to a gene: 19. Per germline, CDR1 SGHAT and CDR2 FQNNGV.

In nucleotides, the CDR3 is TGTGCCAGCAGCTTAGACGCCCCTACGGTGCGGGAGGATACGCAGTATTTT. As protein: CASSLDAPTVREDTQYF. The rearrangement links TRBV7-6 to TRBJ2-3, with 7 bases lining up with TRBD2. V gave up 1 base and J gave up 6 bases; unmatched junction bases: 13. CDR3 length: 17 residues. Germline V gives CDR1 SGHVS, CDR2 FNYEAQ.

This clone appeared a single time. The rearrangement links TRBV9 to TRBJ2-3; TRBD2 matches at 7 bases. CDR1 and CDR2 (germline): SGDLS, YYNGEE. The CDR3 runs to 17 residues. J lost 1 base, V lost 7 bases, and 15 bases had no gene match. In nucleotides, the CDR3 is TGTGCCAGCGTAAAATCCGGGGGGAGTCCTGGCACAGATACGCAGTATTTT. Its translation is CASVKSGGSPGTDTQYF.

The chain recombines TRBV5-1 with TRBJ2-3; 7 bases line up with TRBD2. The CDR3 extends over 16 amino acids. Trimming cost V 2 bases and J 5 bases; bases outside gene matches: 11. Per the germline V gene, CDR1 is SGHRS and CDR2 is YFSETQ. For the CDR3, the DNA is TGCGCCAGCAGCTTAGTAGGACTAGTGGGTCTAGATACGCAGTATTTT. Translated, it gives CASSLVGLVGLDTQYF.

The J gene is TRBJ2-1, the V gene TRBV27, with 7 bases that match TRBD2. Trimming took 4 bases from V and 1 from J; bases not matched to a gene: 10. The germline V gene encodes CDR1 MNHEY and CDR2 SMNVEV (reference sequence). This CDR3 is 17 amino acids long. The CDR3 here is CASSSQTSAASYNEQFF. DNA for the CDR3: TGTGCCAGCAGTTCCCAAACTAGCGCCGCGTCCTACAATGAGCAGTTCTTC.

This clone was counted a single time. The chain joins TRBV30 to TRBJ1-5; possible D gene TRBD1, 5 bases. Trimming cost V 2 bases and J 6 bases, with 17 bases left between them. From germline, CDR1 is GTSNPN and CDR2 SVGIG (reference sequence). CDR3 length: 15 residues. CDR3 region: CAWSSWGDRRQPQHF. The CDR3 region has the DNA TGTGCCTGGAGTTCGTGGGGGGATAGGCGTCAGCCCCAGCATTTT.

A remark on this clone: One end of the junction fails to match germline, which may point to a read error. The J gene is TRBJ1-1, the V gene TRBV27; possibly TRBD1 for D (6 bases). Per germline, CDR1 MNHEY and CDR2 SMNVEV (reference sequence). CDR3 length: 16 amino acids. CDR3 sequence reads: CASRLRAVDRNTEAFF. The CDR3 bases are TGTGCCAGCCGTTTGAGGGCCGTGGACAGAAACACTGAAGCTTTCTTT.

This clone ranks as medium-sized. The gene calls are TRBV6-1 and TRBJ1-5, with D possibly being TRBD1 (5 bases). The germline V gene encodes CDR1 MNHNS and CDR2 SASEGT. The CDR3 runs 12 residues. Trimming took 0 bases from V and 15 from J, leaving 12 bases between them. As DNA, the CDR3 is TGTGCCAGCAGTGAAGCGTACGGGGGAAGGCATTTT. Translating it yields CASSEAYGGRHF.

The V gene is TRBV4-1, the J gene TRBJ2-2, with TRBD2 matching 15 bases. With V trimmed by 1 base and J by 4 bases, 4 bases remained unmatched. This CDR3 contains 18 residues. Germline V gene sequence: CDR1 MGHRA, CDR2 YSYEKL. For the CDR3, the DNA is TGCGCCAGCAGCCAAGGAGGACTAGCGGGAGGGGGCACCGGGGAGCTGTTTTTT. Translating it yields CASSQGGLAGGGTGELFF.

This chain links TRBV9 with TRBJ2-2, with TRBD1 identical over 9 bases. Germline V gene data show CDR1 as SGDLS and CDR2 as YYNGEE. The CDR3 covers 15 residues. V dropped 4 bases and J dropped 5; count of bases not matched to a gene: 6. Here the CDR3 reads CASSSTGGSTGELFF. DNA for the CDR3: TGTGCCAGCAGCTCCACAGGGGGCTCAACCGGGGAGCTGTTTTTT.

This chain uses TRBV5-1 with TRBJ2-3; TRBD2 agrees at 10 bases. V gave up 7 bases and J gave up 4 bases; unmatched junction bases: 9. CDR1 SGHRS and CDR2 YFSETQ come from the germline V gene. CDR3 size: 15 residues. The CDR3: CASRSGRGGPDTQYF. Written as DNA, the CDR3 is TGCGCCAGCCGAAGCGGGAGGGGGGGCCCAGATACGCAGTATTTT.

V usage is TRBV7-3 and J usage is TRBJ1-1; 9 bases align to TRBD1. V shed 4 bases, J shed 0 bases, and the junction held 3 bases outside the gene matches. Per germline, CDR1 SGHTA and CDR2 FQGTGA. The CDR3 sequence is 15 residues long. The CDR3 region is CASSSGTGLNTEAFF. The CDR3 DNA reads TGTGCCAGCAGCTCGGGGACAGGGCTGAACACTGAAGCTTTCTTT.

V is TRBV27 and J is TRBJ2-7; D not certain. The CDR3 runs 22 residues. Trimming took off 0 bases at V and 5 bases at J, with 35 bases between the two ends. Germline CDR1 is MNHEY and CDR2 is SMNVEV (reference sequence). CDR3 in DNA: TGTGCCAGCAGTTTATCAGTCCCGCACGGGTCGCCGGCTAACACCGGAGTCCACGAGCAGTACTTC. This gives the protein CASSLSVPHGSPANTGVHEQYF.

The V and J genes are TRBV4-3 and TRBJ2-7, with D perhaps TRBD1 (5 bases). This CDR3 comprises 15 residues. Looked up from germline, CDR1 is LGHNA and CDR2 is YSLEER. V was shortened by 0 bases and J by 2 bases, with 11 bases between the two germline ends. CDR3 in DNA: TGCGCCAGCAGCCAAGAATCGACAGAAGCCTACGAGCAGTACTTC. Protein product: CASSQESTEAYEQYF.

This CDR3 is CASSRTGGTYEQYF. CDR3 nucleotide sequence: TGTGCCAGTAGCAGGACAGGGGGAACCTACGAGCAGTACTTC. The chain uses TRBV19 and TRBJ2-7; the match to TRBD1 covers 10 bases. Germline CDR1 LNHDA, CDR2 SQIVND (reference sequence). This CDR3 has 14 residues. The junction had 4 bases not matched to a gene; V was cut back by 6 bases and J by 2 bases. The variable domain in full, with the rest retrieved from reference TRBV19 and TRBJ2-7, is DGGITQSPKYLFRKEGQNVTLSCEQNLNHDAMYWYRQDPGQGLRLIYYSQIVNDFQKGDIAEGYSVSREKKESFPLTVTSAQKNPTAFYLCASSRTGGTYEQYFGPGTRLTVT.

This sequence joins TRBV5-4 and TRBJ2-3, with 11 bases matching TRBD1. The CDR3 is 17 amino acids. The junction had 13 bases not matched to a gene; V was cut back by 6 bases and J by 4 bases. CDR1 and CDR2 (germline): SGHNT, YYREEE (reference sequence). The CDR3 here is CASTKPGQGGDSDTQYF. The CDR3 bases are TGTGCCAGCACCAAACCGGGACAGGGGGGTGATTCAGATACGCAGTATTTT.